Below are 21 T cell receptor beta chains sequenced from a single sample in a study of technical replicates of blood from a few donors. Sequencing used immunoSEQ multiplex PCR; TCRdb keeps in-frame clones, though not all of them. The sample includes about 61,000 clones, roughly 86% seen only once; the top ten take 5.2%. The sample was PBMCs. These receptors originate from a human donor in good health. Some clones in this sample may be carry-over from other donors' samples.

The CDR3 here is CAWGQGAYEQYF. CDR3 sequence (DNA): TGTGCCTGGGGACAGGGGGCATACGAGCAGTACTTC. The rearrangement links TRBV30 to TRBJ2-7; TRBD1 matches at 11 bases. This CDR3 region has 12 residues. Germline CDR1 and CDR2: GTSNPN and SVGIG (reference sequence). V shed 5 bases and J 4 bases; nucleotides not matched to a gene: 1.

The rearrangement links TRBV14 to TRBJ1-2; tentative D call: TRBD1 (6 bases). This CDR3 comprises 15 residues. Germline V gene lookup returns CDR1 SGHDN and CDR2 FVKESK. V lost 3 bases, J lost 7 bases, and 18 bases lay in between. CDR3 sequence (DNA): TGTGCCAGCAGCCAGGCCAGGGGTGAGGGAATTGGCTACACCTTC. Translated, it gives CASSQARGEGIGYTF.

V gene TRBV4-3 combines with J gene TRBJ2-7; 7 bases align to TRBD2. The CDR3 contains 15 residues. CDR1 and CDR2 (germline): LGHNA, YSLEER. J lost 7 bases, V lost 0 bases, and 9 bases had no gene match. CDR3 amino acids: CASSQDPSGRREQYF. The CDR3 coding sequence is TGCGCCAGCAGCCAAGATCCTAGCGGCCGGCGGGAGCAGTACTTC.

The chain joins TRBV4-3 to TRBJ2-7; 9 bases line up with TRBD2. The V and J ends lost 4 bases and 2 bases, in that order; junction bases with no gene match: 18. Germline assignment: CDR1 LGHNA and CDR2 YSLEER. The CDR3 covers 19 residues. CDR3 coding DNA: TGCGCCAGCAGCCGGGATAGACGGGAGCTAGCGGGGATAACCTACGAGCAGTACTTC. Amino acid sequence: CASSRDRRELAGITYEQYF.

The chain joins TRBV7-6 to TRBJ2-7; a weak D match, TRBD2 (6 bases). The CDR3 spans 16 residues. Germline values: CDR1 SGHVS, CDR2 FNYEAQ. V was clipped by 3 bases and J by 6 bases, with 21 bases between them. The DNA of the CDR3 is TGTGCCAGCAGCTTCCCCCCGTCGGGAGCTCCTTCCGAGCAGTACTTC. This translates into CASSFPPSGAPSEQYF.

This rearrangement joins TRBV11-2 to TRBJ1-1, with a weak D call TRBD1 (5 bases). Trimming shortened V by 1 base and J by 0 bases, and 15 bases separated the two germline ends. The CDR3 consists of 17 residues. CDR1 and CDR2 (germline): SGHAT, FQNNGV. The CDR3 here is CASSLGARTGLNTEAFF. DNA of the CDR3: TGTGCCAGCAGCTTAGGCGCCCGTACAGGACTGAACACTGAAGCTTTCTTT.

The chain carries TRBV7-9 and TRBJ1-2, with a possible D match to TRBD1 (6 bases). The V end lost 7 bases, the J end lost 7 bases, and 16 bases lay between the germline ends. The germline V gene has CDR1 SEHNR and CDR2 FQNEAQ (reference sequence). The CDR3 extends over 13 amino acids. The CDR3 protein is CASIISGGRGYTF. The CDR3 DNA follows: TGTGCCAGCATCATTTCTGGGGGCCGTGGCTACACCTTC.

The V and J genes are TRBV18 and TRBJ1-2; D is unclear. V lost 1 base and J 0 bases, leaving 9 bases between the germline ends. CDR1 is KGHSH, CDR2 LQKENI, per germline. The CDR3 has 15 amino acids. CDR3 residues: CASSPRGDANYGYTF. CDR3 bases: TGTGCCAGCTCACCACGCGGGGATGCTAACTATGGCTACACCTTC. Full variable domain (remainder filled in from reference TRBV18 and TRBJ1-2): NAGVMQNPRHLVRRRGQEARLRCSPMKGHSHVYWYRQLPEEGLKFMVYLQKENIIDESGMPKERFSAEFPKEGPSILRIQQVVRGDSAAYFCASSPRGDANYGYTFGSGTRLTVV.

This chain connects TRBV7-8 to TRBJ1-1, with 9 bases fitting TRBD1. Germline CDR1 and CDR2: SGHVS and FQNEAQ. The CDR3 totals 15 residues. Trimming took 5 bases from V and 3 from J; bases not matched to a gene: 7. CDR3 bases: TGTGCCAGCAGCCCAGGACAGGGGAGGGACACTGAAGCTTTCTTT. It yields the protein CASSPGQGRDTEAFF.

The chain is built from TRBV19 and TRBJ1-5; D call uncertain. V was cut by 3 bases and J by 0 bases, with 12 bases left in between. The germline V gene has CDR1 LNHDA and CDR2 SQIVND (reference sequence). CDR3 length equals 16 residues. The CDR3 DNA reads TGTGCCAGTAGTATGGAGCGGAAAATTAGCAATCAGCCCCAGCATTTT. Amino acid sequence: CASSMERKISNQPQHF.

V usage is TRBV7-9 and J usage is TRBJ1-1; D unclear. The V end was cut by 2 bases, the J end by 7 bases, with 8 bases between. There are 12 residues in the CDR3. CDR1 is SEHNR, CDR2 FQNEAQ, per germline (reference sequence). CDR3 DNA sequence: TGTGCCAGCAGCTTAAACTCGGTTGAAGCTTTCTTT. Translation: CASSLNSVEAFF.

This clone appeared a single time. J is TRBJ2-3 and V is TRBV9; 10 positions match TRBD2. This CDR3 contains 18 residues. Germline V gives CDR1 SGDLS, CDR2 YYNGEE. The V and J ends lost 0 bases and 1 base, in that order; junction bases with no gene match: 8. The CDR3 loop reads CASSVAVERGGRTDTQYF. The CDR3 DNA sequence: TGTGCCAGCAGCGTAGCGGTGGAGCGGGGGGGCCGCACAGATACGCAGTATTTT.

The chain is built from TRBV10-1 and TRBJ1-5; 11 bases agree with TRBD1. J was trimmed by 6 bases and V by 7 bases; bases with no gene match: 8. Per germline, CDR1 WNHNN and CDR2 SYGVQD (reference sequence). The CDR3 consists of 15 residues. The CDR3 is CASNSDRGLGQPQHF. In nucleotides, the CDR3 is TGCGCCAGCAACTCGGACAGGGGGCTCGGTCAGCCCCAGCATTTT.

The chain employs TRBV27 and TRBJ2-1; 7 nucleotides match TRBD2. The junction had 3 bases not matched to a gene; V was cut back by 7 bases and J by 3 bases. This CDR3 region has 13 residues. CDR1 is MNHEY, CDR2 SMNVEV, per germline (reference sequence). CDR3 residues: CASTGGSYNEQFF. For the CDR3, the DNA is TGTGCCAGCACAGGCGGGAGCTACAATGAGCAGTTCTTC.

This clone was seen a few times. This rearrangement joins TRBV18 to TRBJ1-1, with D uncertain. Trimming removed 5 bases from V and 0 bases from J, with 10 bases in between. This CDR3 has 14 residues. From germline, CDR1 is KGHSH and CDR2 LQKENI. CDR3 sequence: CASSFQEVNTEAFF. In DNA, the CDR3 is TGTGCCAGCTCATTCCAGGAGGTGAACACTGAAGCTTTCTTT.

The chain is built from TRBV2 and TRBJ1-1; D remains ambiguous. Germline lookup yields CDR1 SNHLY and CDR2 FYNNEI. The CDR3 totals 15 residues. V was pared by 3 bases and J by 3 bases, with 14 bases between. The CDR3 nucleotides are TGTGCCAGCAGTGAGAGGGCAGAGTTATACACTGAAGCTTTCTTT. It encodes CASSERAELYTEAFF.

The gene calls are TRBV9 and TRBJ2-5; 10 bases agree with TRBD2. Losses at the gene ends were 5 bases for V and 0 bases for J; bases not matched to a gene: 4. This CDR3 spans 15 amino acids. The germline gives CDR1 SGDLS, CDR2 YYNGEE. CDR3 DNA sequence: TGTGCCAGCAGATCGGGGACTAGCGACCAAGAGACCCAGTACTTC. Protein product: CASRSGTSDQETQYF.

The chain is built from TRBV21-1 and TRBJ1-4; TRBD1, the table's D call, was not compared with the DNA. TRBV21-1 is marked as a pseudogene. The CDR3 is 15 residues long. The DNA of the CDR3 is TGTGCCAGCAGCAAATCGTCAGATCTCCAGGAAAAACTGTTTTTT. Translating it yields CASSKSSDLQEKLFF.

The chain is built from TRBV2 and TRBJ2-7; TRBD1 matches at 7 bases. Germline loops: CDR1 SNHLY, CDR2 FYNNEI. CDR3 size: 13 residues. V dropped 6 bases and J dropped 6; count of bases not matched to a gene: 8. The CDR3 is CASSRQGLIEQYF. The CDR3 bases are TGTGCCAGCAGCCGACAGGGTCTCATCGAGCAGTACTTC.

The J gene is TRBJ1-1, the V gene TRBV29-1, with a tentative D call TRBD1 (6 bases). With 6 bases removed from V and 3 bases from J, the gap between germline ends came to 17 bases. The germline CDR1 and CDR2 sequences are SQVTM and ANQGSEA. This CDR3 has 14 amino acids. CDR3 loop: CSVDLGRGHTEAFF. Written as DNA, the CDR3 is TGCAGCGTGGACCTGGGCAGGGGCCACACTGAAGCTTTCTTT.

This clone was counted a few times. The V call is TRBV18, the J call TRBJ1-3; a weak D match, TRBD1 (6 bases). This CDR3 has 16 residues. The V end lost 1 base, the J end lost 1 base, and 11 bases lay between the germline ends. Germline V gene data show CDR1 as KGHSH and CDR2 as LQKENI. As DNA, the CDR3 is TGTGCCAGCTCACCACAGGGGGGGCAGTCTGGAAACACCATATATTTT. Translation: CASSPQGGQSGNTIYF.